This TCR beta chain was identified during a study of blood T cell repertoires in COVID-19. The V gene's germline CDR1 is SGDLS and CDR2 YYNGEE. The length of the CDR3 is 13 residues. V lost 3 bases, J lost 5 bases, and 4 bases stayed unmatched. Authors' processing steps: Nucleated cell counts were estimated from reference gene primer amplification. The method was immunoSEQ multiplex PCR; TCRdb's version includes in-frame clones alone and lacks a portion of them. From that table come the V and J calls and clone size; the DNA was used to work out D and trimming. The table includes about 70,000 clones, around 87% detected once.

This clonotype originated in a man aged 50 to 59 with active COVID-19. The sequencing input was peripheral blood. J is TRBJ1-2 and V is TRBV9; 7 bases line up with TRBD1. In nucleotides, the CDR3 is TGTGCCAGCAGCGCCTACAGGGGTTATGGCTACACCTTC. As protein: CASSAYRGYGYTF.